Below, 6 T cell receptor beta chains from the same sample are listed, as sequenced in a study of T cells in Graves' hyperthyroidism and ophthalmopathy. RNA transcripts gave rise to amplified TCR beta CDR3 regions. The primer set for the first-round RT-PCR of the TCR CDR3 was HTBI. MiXCR, run by TCRdb on the multiplex PCR reads, gives a single entry per CDR3 protein. Counted here are 300,000 to 400,000 distinct CDR3 sequences, 11% to 15% occurring once; the ten biggest clones make up 20% to 25%. The sample taken for sequencing was blood. These receptors were taken from a woman in her thirties with Graves' hyperthyroidism.

Turning to this clonotype: A much larger clone lies a single base off, so this may be a read error. The CDR3 does not end in the conserved phenylalanine or tryptophan, so this is likely a read error. This rearrangement joins TRBV28 to TRBJ1-3; D is uncertain. This CDR3 has 15 amino acids. From germline, CDR1 is MDHEN and CDR2 SYDVKM. Trimming pared 3 bases from V and 1 base from J, leaving 10 bases between. The DNA of the CDR3 is TGTGCCAGCAGTTTTTTAACTGGGTCTGGAAACACCATATATTCT. Amino acids: CASSFLTGSGNTIYS.

This clonotype has more than one count but fewer than ten. The rearrangement joins TRBV27 to TRBJ2-1; 8 bases fit TRBD1. Looked up from germline, CDR1 is MNHEY and CDR2 is SMNVEV (reference sequence). CDR3 length: 16 residues. The ends lost 0 bases at V and 6 bases at J; junction bases unmatched: 7. For the CDR3, the DNA is TGTGCCAGCAGTTTATCTTCCGGGACAGGCGGCAATGAGCAGTTCTTC. This gives the protein CASSLSSGTGGNEQFF.

This clonotype has more than one count but fewer than ten. The genes are TRBV7-9 and TRBJ2-5; the match to TRBD2 covers 10 bases. CDR1 SEHNR and CDR2 FQNEAQ come from the germline V gene (reference sequence). The CDR3 consists of 24 residues. Losses at the gene ends were 7 bases for V and 4 bases for J; bases not matched to a gene: 36. CDR3 nucleotide sequence: TGTGCCAGCACACTGACCCGGTGGCCTAGCGGGAGAGAGGGCCCAGGCCCGTCCCGAGAGACCCAGTACTTC. Translation: CASTLTRWPSGREGPGPSRETQYF.

This clonotype appeared a few times. V gene TRBV29-1 combines with J gene TRBJ2-1, with 12 nucleotides matching TRBD1. CDR3 length: 14 amino acids. Germline loops: CDR1 SQVTM, CDR2 ANQGSEA. V lost 8 bases and J lost 9; bases outside the gene matches: 11. The CDR3 DNA reads as TGCAGCACCTGGGACAGGGGGCGCGAGGGTGAGCAGTTCTTC. Protein product: CSTWDRGREGEQFF.

This clonotype was recorded at least ten times. The chain uses TRBV5-1 and TRBJ2-2; TRBD1 matches at 7 bases. Losses at the gene ends were 4 bases for V and 5 bases for J; bases not matched to a gene: 5. Germline assignment: CDR1 SGHRS and CDR2 YFSETQ. This CDR3 has 14 residues. CDR3 sequence: CASSEQGRTGELFF. The DNA of the CDR3 is TGCGCCAGCAGCGAACAGGGGCGAACCGGGGAGCTGTTTTTT.

The rearrangement links TRBV28 to TRBJ2-6; unclear D gene. This CDR3 comprises 16 residues. Trimming left V 5 bases short and J 0 bases short, with 11 bases between. Germline loops: CDR1 MDHEN, CDR2 SYDVKM. The CDR3 region is CASSPMTNSGANVLTF. DNA of the CDR3: TGTGCCAGCAGTCCGATGACGAACTCTGGGGCCAACGTCCTGACTTTC.